The following is a T cell receptor beta chain sequence with its context. This sample is part of a study of cytomegalovirus exposure and HLA in healthy donors. The table came from immunoSEQ multiplex PCR; TCRdb's copy has only in-frame clones and leaves some out. The table lists roughly 250,000 clones, approximately 83% of them singletons. Sequencing was done on a sample of PBMCs. The receptor comes from a woman aged 25 to 39 in good health and CMV-seropositive.

CDR3 amino acids: CASSSYSGRYNEQFF. Here the CDR3 DNA reads TGCGCCAGCAGCTCCTATAGCGGGAGGTACAATGAGCAGTTCTTC. The chain joins TRBV5-1 to TRBJ2-1, with 10 nucleotides matching TRBD2. CDR1 is SGHRS, CDR2 YFSETQ, per germline. V lost 3 bases to trimming and J lost 4 bases; unmatched junction nucleotides: 4. This CDR3 spans 15 amino acids.